This TCR beta chain was observed in a study of PD-L1 blockade in urothelial cancer. Turning to the study itself: In terms of prior chemotherapy, patients had received 0 to 3 regimens. There were a median of about 140,000 T cells in blood samples. The analyses of blood took place 3 weeks (second dose) and 6 weeks after treatment start.

Germline loops: CDR1 SSHAT, CDR2 FNYEAQ (reference sequence). This CDR3 has 13 residues. On this clone: An end of the junction differs from the germline gene, which may be a read error.

Described time point: peripheral blood 6 weeks after treatment start. Here immunoSEQ multiplex PCR was the method, and the copy in TCRdb shows in-frame clones only, minus some. The table lists tens of thousands of clones, approximately 84% of them singletons. The sample was PBMCs, taken around atezolizumab (anti-PD-L1) treatment. The chain links TRBV7-7 to TRBJ2-2; 7 nucleotides line up with TRBD2. The source is a man aged 55 to 70 with urothelial cancer. The CDR3 DNA sequence: TGTGCTAGCAGCTTAGCGGGCAGGCGGGAGCTGTTTTTT. Its protein product is CASSLAGRRELFF.